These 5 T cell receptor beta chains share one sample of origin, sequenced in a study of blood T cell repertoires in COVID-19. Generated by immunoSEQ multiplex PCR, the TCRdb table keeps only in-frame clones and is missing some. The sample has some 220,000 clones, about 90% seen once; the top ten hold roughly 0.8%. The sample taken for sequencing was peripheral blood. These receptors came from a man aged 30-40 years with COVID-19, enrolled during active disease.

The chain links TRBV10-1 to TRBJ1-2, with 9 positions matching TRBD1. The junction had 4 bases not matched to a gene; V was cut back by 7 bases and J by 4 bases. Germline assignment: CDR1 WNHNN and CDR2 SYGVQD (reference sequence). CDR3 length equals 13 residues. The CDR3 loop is CASTGQGFYGYTF. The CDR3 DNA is TGCGCCAGCACCGGACAGGGGTTCTATGGCTACACCTTC.

This CDR3 is CASSMRDRGIHNEQFF. CDR3 DNA: TGTGCCAGTAGTATGAGGGACAGGGGTATCCACAATGAGCAGTTCTTC. The chain couples TRBV19 to TRBJ2-1, with 10 bases identical to TRBD1. V was clipped by 3 bases and J by 5 bases; unmatched bases: 7. The CDR3 runs 16 residues. Germline CDR1 LNHDA, CDR2 SQIVND (reference sequence).

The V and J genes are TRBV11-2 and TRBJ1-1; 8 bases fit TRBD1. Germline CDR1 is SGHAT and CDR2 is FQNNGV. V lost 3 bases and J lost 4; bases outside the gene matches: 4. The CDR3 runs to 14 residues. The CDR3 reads CASSLTGAGTEAFF. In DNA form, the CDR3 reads TGTGCCAGCAGCTTGACAGGGGCGGGCACTGAAGCTTTCTTT.

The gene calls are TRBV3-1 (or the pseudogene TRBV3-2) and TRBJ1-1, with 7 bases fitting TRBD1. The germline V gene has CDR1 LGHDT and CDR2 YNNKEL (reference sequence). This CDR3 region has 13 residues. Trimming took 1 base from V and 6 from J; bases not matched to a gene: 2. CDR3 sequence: CASSQGTGPEAFF. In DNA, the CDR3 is TGTGCCAGCAGCCAAGGGACAGGTCCTGAAGCTTTCTTT.

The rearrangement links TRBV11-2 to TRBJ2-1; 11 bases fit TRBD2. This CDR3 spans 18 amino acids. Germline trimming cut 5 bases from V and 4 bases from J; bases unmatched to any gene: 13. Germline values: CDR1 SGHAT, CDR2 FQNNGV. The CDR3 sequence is CASSRVPTTSGGYNEQFF. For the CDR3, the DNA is TGTGCCAGCAGCCGAGTCCCCACTACTAGCGGGGGTTACAATGAGCAGTTCTTC.